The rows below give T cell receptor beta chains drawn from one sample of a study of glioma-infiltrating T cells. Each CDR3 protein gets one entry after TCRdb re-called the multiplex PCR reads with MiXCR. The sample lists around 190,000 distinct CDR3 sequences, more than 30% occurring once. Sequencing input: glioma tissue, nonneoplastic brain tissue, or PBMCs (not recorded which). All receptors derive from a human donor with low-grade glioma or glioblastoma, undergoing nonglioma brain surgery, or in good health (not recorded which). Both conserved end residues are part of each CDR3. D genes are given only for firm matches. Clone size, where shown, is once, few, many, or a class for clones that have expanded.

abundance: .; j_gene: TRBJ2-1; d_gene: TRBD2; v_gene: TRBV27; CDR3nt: TGTGCCAGCAGCCCGACTAGCGGGAGTAGTGAGCAGTTCTTC; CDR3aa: CASSPTSGSSEQFF
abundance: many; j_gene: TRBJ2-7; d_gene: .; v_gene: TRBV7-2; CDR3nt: TGTGCCAGCAGCATTAGCGGCCCCTACGAGCAGTACTTC; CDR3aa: CASSISGPYEQYF
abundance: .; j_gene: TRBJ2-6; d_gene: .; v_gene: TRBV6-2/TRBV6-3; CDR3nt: TGTGCCAGCAGCCCTTTTGACAACGTCCTGACTTTC; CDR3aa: CASSPFDNVLTF
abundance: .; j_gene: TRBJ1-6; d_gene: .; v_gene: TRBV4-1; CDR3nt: TGCGCCAGCAGCCAACCAGGGGTTCTATTAAATTCACCCCTCCACTTT; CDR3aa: CASSQPGVLLNSPLHF
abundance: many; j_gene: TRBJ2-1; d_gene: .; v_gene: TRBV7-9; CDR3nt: TGTGCCAGCAGCTGGGCTAGGGATGAGCAGTTCTTC; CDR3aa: CASSWARDEQFF
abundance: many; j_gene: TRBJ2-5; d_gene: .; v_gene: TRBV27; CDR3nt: TGTGCCAGCAGTTTATCCTTGACAGGCGAGACCCAGTACTTC; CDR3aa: CASSLSLTGETQYF
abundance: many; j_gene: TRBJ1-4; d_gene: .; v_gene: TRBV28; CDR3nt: TGTGCCAGCAGACCAGGACAGACCTATAATGAAAAACTGTTTTTT; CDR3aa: CASRPGQTYNEKLFF
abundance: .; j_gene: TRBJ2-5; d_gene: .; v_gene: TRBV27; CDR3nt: TGTGCCAGCGGGACTCCAGAGACCCAGTACTTC; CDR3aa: CASGTPETQYF
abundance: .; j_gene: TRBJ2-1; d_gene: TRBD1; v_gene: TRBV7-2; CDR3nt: TGTGCCAGCAGCCGGACAGGGGTGAATGAGCAGTTCTTC; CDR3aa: CASSRTGVNEQFF
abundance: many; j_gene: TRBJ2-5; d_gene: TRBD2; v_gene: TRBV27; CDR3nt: TGTGCCAGCAGTTCCGGACTAGCGGGAGAAGAGACCCAGTACTTC; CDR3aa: CASSSGLAGEETQYF
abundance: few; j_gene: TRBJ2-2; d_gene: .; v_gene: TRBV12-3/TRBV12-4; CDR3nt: TGTGCCAGCACCCGGACTACGAACACCGGGGAGCTGTTTTTT; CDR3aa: CASTRTTNTGELFF
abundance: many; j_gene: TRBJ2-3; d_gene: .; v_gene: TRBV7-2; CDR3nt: TGTGCCAGCAGCTTTACTTACACAGATACGCAGTATTTT; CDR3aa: CASSFTYTDTQYF
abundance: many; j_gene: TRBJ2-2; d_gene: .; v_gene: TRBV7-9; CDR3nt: TGTGCCAGCAGCTTTAGTGCGGGACGAAGAACCGGGGAGCTGTTTTTT; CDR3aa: CASSFSAGRRTGELFF
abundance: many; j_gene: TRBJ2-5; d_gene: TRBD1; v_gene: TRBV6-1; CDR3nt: TGTGCCATCCCTGGAGACACAGGGGGCGTTCATGAGACCCAGTACTTC; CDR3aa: CAIPGDTGGVHETQYF
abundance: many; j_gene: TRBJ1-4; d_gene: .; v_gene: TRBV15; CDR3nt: TGTGCCACCAGCAGAGGGACAGCAGAAAAACTGTTTTTT; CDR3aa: CATSRGTAEKLFF
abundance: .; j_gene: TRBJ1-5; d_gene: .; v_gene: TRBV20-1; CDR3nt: TGCAGTGATAGAGATGGGGTTCGTCAGCCCCAGCATTTT; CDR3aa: CSDRDGVRQPQHF